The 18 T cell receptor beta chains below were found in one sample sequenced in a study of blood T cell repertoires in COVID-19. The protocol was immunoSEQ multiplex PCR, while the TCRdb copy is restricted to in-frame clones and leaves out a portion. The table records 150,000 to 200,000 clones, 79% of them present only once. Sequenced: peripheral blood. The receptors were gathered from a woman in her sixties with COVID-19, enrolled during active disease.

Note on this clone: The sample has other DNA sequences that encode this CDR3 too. CDR3 nucleotide sequence: TGTGCCAGTAGTATAGTGCGAACCGGGGAGCTGTTTTTT. This gives the protein CASSIVRTGELFF. The chain carries TRBV19 and TRBJ2-2; no reliable D call. Trimming removed 1 base at V and 5 bases at J, with 5 bases between. The CDR3 is made up of 13 amino acids. Germline values: CDR1 LNHDA, CDR2 SQIVND (reference sequence).

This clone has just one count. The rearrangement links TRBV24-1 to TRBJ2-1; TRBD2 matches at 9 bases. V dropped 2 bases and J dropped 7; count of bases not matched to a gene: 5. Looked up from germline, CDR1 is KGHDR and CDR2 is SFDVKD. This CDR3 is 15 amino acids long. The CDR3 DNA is TGTGCCACCAGTGATTGGGTTAGCGGGGGTAATGAGCAGTTCTTC. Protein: CATSDWVSGGNEQFF.

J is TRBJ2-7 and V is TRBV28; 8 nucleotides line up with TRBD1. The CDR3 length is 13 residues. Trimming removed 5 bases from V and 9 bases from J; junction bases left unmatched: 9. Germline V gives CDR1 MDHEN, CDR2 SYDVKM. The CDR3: CASSTGQGLGQYF. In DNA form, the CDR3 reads TGTGCCAGCAGTACCGGACAGGGCTTGGGGCAGTACTTC.

In DNA form, the CDR3 reads TGTGCCAGTAGTCCCTCTAGCGGGAACACAGATACGCAGTATTTT. Translated, it gives CASSPSSGNTDTQYF. This rearrangement joins TRBV19 to TRBJ2-3; 9 positions agree with TRBD2. The V and J ends lost 5 bases and 2 bases, in that order; junction bases with no gene match: 5. The CDR3 covers 15 residues. The germline V gene has CDR1 LNHDA and CDR2 SQIVND (reference sequence).

CDR3 region: CASSYTGPSGNTIYF. In DNA, the CDR3 is TGTGCCAGCAGTTACACAGGGCCCTCTGGAAACACCATATATTTT. This chain links TRBV6-5 with TRBJ1-3, with D possibly TRBD1 on 6 matching bases. CDR1 MNHEY and CDR2 SVGAGI come from the germline V gene. This CDR3 contains 15 residues. With 2 bases removed from V and 0 bases from J, the gap between germline ends came to 8 bases.

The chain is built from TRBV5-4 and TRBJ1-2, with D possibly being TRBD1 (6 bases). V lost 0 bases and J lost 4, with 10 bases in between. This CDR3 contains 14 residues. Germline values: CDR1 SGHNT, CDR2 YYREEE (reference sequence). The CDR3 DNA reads TGTGCCAGCAGCTTGGGGACAGTTGGCTATGGCTACACCTTC. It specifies CASSLGTVGYGYTF.

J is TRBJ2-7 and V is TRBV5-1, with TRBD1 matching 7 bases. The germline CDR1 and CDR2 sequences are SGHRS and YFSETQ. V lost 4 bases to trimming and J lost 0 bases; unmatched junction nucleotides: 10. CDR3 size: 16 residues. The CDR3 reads CASSPQPGQSSYEQYV. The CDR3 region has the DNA TGCGCCAGCAGCCCACAACCGGGACAGAGCTCCTACGAGCAGTACGTC.

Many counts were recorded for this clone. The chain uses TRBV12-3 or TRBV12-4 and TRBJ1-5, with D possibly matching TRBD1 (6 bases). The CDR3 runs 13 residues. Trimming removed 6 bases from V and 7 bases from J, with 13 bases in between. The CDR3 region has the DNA TGTGCCAGCAGCACAGGGCTTCAGCAGCCCCAGCATTTT. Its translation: CASSTGLQQPQHF.

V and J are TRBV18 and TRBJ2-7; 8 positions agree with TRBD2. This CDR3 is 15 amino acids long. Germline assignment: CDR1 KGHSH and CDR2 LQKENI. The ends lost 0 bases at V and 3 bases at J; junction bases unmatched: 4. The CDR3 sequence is CASSPPFSGSYEQYF. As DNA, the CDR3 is TGTGCCAGCTCACCACCGTTCAGCGGGAGCTACGAGCAGTACTTC.

Here the CDR3 DNA reads TGCAGTGCTAGTCGAGGGGGCCATGAGCAGTTCTTC. Amino acids: CSASRGGHEQFF. This rearrangement joins TRBV20-1 to TRBJ2-1; 7 nucleotides line up with TRBD1. The trim removed 3 bases at V and 8 bases at J, leaving 4 bases unmatched. Germline CDR1 and CDR2: DFQATT and SNEGSKA (reference sequence). The CDR3 totals 12 residues.

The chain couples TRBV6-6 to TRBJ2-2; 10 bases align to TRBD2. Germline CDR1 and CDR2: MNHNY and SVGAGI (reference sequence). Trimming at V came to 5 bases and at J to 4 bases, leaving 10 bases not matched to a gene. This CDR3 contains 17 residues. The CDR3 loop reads CASSPILLAGLTGELFF. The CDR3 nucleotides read TGTGCCAGCAGTCCCATTCTACTAGCGGGGCTCACCGGGGAGCTGTTTTTT.

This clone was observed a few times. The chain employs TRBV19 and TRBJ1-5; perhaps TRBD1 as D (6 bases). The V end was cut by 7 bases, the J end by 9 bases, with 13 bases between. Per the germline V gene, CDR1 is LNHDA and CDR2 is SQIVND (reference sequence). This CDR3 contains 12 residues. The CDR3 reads CASKDSKRPQHF. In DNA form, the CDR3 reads TGTGCCAGTAAGGACAGCAAAAGGCCCCAGCATTTT.

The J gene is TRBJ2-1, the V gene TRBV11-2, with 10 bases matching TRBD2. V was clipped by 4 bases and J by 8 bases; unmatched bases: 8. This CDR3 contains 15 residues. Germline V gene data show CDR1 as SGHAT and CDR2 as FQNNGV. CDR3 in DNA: TGTGCCAGCAGCTCCGACGGGACTAGCGCAGATGAGCAGTTCTTC. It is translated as CASSSDGTSADEQFF.

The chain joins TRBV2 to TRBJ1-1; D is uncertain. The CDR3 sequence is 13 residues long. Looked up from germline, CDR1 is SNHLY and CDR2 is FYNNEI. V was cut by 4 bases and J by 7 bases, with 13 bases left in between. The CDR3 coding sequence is TGTGCCAGCAGTGGAGAACAGTATGATGAAGCTTTCTTT. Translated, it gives CASSGEQYDEAFF.

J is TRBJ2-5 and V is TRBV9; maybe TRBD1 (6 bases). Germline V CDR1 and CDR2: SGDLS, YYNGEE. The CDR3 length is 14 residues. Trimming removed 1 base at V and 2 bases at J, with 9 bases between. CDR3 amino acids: CASSVSGQQETQYF. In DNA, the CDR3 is TGTGCCAGCAGCGTATCAGGACAGCAAGAGACCCAGTACTTC.

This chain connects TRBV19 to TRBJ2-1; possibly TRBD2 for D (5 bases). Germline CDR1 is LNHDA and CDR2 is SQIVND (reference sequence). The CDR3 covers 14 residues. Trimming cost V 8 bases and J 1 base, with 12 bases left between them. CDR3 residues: CASQSGSSYNEQFF. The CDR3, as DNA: TGTGCCAGTCAAAGCGGCTCTTCCTACAATGAGCAGTTCTTC.

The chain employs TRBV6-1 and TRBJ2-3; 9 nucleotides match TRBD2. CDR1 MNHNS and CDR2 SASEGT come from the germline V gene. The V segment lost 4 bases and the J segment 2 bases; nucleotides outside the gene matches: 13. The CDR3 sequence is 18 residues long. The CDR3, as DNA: TGTGCCAGCAGTGCAAACAGCCTTAGCGGGGGCGTCACAGATACGCAGTATTTT. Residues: CASSANSLSGGVTDTQYF.

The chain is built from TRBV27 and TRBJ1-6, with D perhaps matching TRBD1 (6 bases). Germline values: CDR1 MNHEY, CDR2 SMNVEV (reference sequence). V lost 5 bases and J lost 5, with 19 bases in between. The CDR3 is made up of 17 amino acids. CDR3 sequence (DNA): TGTGCCAGCAGTCTAAACGGGGGGGCAGGAAATAATTCACCCCTCCACTTT. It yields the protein CASSLNGGAGNNSPLHF.